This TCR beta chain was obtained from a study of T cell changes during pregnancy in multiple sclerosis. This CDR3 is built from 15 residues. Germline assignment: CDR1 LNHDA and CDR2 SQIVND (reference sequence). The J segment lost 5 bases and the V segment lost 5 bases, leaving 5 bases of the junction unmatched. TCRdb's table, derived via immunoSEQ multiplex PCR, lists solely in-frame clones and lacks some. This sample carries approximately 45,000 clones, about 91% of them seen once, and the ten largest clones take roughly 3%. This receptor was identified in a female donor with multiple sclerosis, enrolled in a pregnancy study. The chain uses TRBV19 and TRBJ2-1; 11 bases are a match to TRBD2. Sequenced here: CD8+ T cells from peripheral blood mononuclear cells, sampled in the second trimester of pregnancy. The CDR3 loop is CASSPGTSGHNEQFF. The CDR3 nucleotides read TGTGCCAGTAGTCCAGGGACTAGCGGCCACAATGAGCAGTTCTTC.